The clone carrying this TCR beta chain has just a few counts. Antigen: not known. The sequencing template was cDNA reverse transcribed from extracted RNA. Some clones are missing from TCRdb's copy, which holds only in-frame ones; the method was immunoSEQ multiplex PCR. Of hundreds of thousands of clones listed, nearly 60% are singletons. The sample is drawn from a study of CD8+ T cells in alopecia areata. On the study more broadly: Oral tofacitinib (5 to 10 mg twice daily) was administered to treated patients. Points from the study as a whole: In lesional scalp, particularly from alopecia totalis/universalis, clonality was higher than in normal scalp. Many expanded lesional clones stayed in scalp and blood while on tofacitinib.

Sample treatment: oral pan-JAK inhibitor, 5-10 mg twice daily. CDR3 length: 14 residues. CDR1 is MDHEN, CDR2 SYDVKM, per germline. Trimming took 4 bases from V and 5 from J, leaving 9 bases between them. The TCR originated in a human donor with alopecia areata. This chain uses TRBV28 with TRBJ1-6; no clear D. This specimen was CD4+ T cells sorted from blood, taken at week 24, from a patient treated with tofacitinib. CDR3 in amino acids: CASSSTLDNSPLHF. DNA of the CDR3: TGTGCCAGCAGTTCGACGCTCGATAATTCACCCCTCCACTTT.